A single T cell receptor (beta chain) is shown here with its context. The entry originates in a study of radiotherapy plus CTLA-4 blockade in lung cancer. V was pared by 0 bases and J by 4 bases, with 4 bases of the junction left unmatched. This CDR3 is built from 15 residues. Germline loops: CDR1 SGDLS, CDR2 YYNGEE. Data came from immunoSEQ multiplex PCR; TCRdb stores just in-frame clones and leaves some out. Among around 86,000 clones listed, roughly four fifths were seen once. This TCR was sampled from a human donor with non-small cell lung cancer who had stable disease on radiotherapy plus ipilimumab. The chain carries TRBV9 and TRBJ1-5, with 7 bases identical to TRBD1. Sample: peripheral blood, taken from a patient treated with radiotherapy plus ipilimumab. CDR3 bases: TGTGCCAGCAGCGTAGACAGGGGTCAAAATCAGCCCCAGCATTTT. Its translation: CASSVDRGQNQPQHF.